A single T cell receptor beta chain is shown here with its context. Profiled with immunoSEQ multiplex PCR; TCRdb holds only in-frame clones, not every one. Of over 20,000 clones listed, 80% are singletons. This entry is derived from a study of PD-1 blockade in classical Hodgkin lymphoma. Whole-study context: The study gave patients nivolumab 3 mg/kg intravenously every 2 weeks.

Time point of the sample: cycle 4 day 1 (C4D1), after about 6 weeks of nivolumab. Every patient experienced relapse after autologous stem cell transplantation, and brentuximab vedotin exposure varied. Under best response, outcomes were complete response, partial response or progressive disease. This specimen was peripheral blood mononuclear cells (PBMCs), taken before the fourth cycle of nivolumab. This receptor was obtained from a human donor with classical Hodgkin lymphoma.

CDR3 amino acids: CASSPDRQRTQYF. CDR3 nucleotide sequence: TGTGCCAGCAGCCCAGACCGACAACGGACCCAGTACTTC. The rearrangement uses TRBV5-8 and TRBJ2-5; D uncertain. Between the trimmed V and J ends, which lost 4 bases and 7 bases, there was a span of 14 bases. The CDR3 totals 13 residues. The germline CDR1 and CDR2 sequences are SGHTS and YDEGEE.